This TCR beta chain was sequenced for a study of T cell changes during pregnancy in multiple sclerosis. Profiled with immunoSEQ multiplex PCR; TCRdb holds only in-frame clones, not every one. The repertoire holds about 110,000 clones, with approximately 90% as singletons. In its sample, this clone was seen a few times. A read error may account for a junction end that differs from germline. This specimen consisted of peripheral blood, obtained in the third trimester of pregnancy. This receptor was obtained from a female donor with multiple sclerosis, enrolled in a pregnancy study.

CDR3 sequence (DNA): TGCGCCAGCACCCAAAGGCAGGGGAACACTGAAGCTTTCTTT. The encoded protein is CASTQRQGNTEAFF. This rearrangement joins TRBV4-1 to TRBJ1-1; weak D call: TRBD1 (5 bases). The V gene's germline CDR1 is MGHRA and CDR2 YSYEKL. The length of the CDR3 is 14 residues.